This TCR beta chain came from a study of blood T cell repertoires in COVID-19. Looking at the study overall: Whether acute or convalescent, the COVID-19 samples came from the United States, Italy and Spain. T cells, B-cell-depleted T cells, or PBMCs provided the cDNA or gDNA that served as material.

In this sample, this clone turned up once. Method: immunoSEQ multiplex PCR; TCRdb's copy keeps in-frame clones and lacks some. This table has 250,000 to 400,000 clones, around 90% appearing once. Patients of the Seattle cohort, enrolled during active infection, were followed longitudinally. The sample consisted of peripheral blood. The sequence was collected from a woman in her thirties with COVID-19, enrolled during active disease.

Written as DNA, the CDR3 is TGTGCCAGCAGTGAACAGGGCGTAACTAACTATGGCTACACCTTC. It yields the protein CASSEQGVTNYGYTF. The genes are TRBV2 and TRBJ1-2, with TRBD1 as a possible D gene (5 bases). CDR1 and CDR2 (germline): SNHLY, FYNNEI. The CDR3 totals 15 residues. V shed 2 bases and J shed 0 bases, with 10 bases lying between them.